A selection of T cell receptor beta chains follows, all from one sample in a study of shared clonotypes between healthy human individuals. Clones were read by immunoSEQ multiplex PCR, and TCRdb kept only the in-frame ones, dropping some. The sample holds a few hundred thousand clones, 73% seen once. The sequencing input was memory CD4+ T cells sorted from blood. These receptors were taken from a man aged 25-45 years in good health. Each CDR3 is given with its conserved first and last residue. A D gene is named only where the DNA matches it firmly. Some rows mark clone size as missing; the rest say once, few, many or name a class of expanded clone.

J: TRBJ2-7
V: TRBV11-2
size: -
D: TRBD2
CDR3: CASSIRLAGTAEQYF
DNA: TGTGCCAGCAGCATAAGACTAGCGGGAACGGCCGAGCAGTACTTC

J: TRBJ2-1
V: TRBV11-2
size: -
D: -
CDR3: CASSGQSSSYNEQFF
DNA: TGTGCCAGCAGCGGACAGTCGAGCTCCTACAATGAGCAGTTCTTC

J: TRBJ2-5
V: TRBV7-6
size: -
D: -
CDR3: CASSLGGVRAQETQYF
DNA: TGTGCCAGCAGCTTAGGTGGGGTCAGGGCGCAAGAGACCCAGTACTTC

J: TRBJ2-6
V: TRBV5-4
size: -
D: -
CDR3: CASSLGAVGANVLTF
DNA: TGTGCCAGCAGCCTGGGAGCGGTTGGGGCCAACGTCCTGACTTTC

J: TRBJ2-5
V: TRBV5-4
size: few
D: -
CDR3: CASSSSDQETQYF
DNA: TGTGCCAGCAGCTCTAGCGACCAAGAGACCCAGTACTTC

J: TRBJ2-1
V: TRBV6-1
size: -
D: -
CDR3: CASSQREGIHEQFF
DNA: TGTGCCAGCAGTCAGAGGGAAGGGATCCATGAGCAGTTCTTC

J: TRBJ2-3
V: TRBV9
size: -
D: -
CDR3: CASSAPWGWDTQYF
DNA: TGTGCCAGCAGCGCCCCATGGGGTTGGGATACGCAGTATTTT

J: TRBJ2-5
V: TRBV18
size: -
D: -
CDR3: CASSPRLQRETQYF
DNA: TGTGCCAGCTCACCACGGCTACAGCGAGAGACCCAGTACTTC

J: TRBJ1-1
V: TRBV7-3
size: -
D: -
CDR3: CASSLDWRGEAFF
DNA: TGTGCCAGCAGCCTGGACTGGCGGGGTGAAGCTTTCTTT

J: TRBJ2-2
V: TRBV5-8
size: -
D: TRBD1
CDR3: CASNPGTELTGELFF
DNA: TGTGCCAGCAACCCCGGGACAGAACTCACCGGGGAGCTGTTTTTT

J: TRBJ1-3
V: TRBV7-9
size: few
D: -
CDR3: CASSFVANSGNTIYF
DNA: TGTGCCAGCAGCTTTGTTGCCAACTCTGGAAACACCATATATTTT

J: TRBJ2-2
V: TRBV19
size: -
D: TRBD2
CDR3: CASSKGLSTGELFF
DNA: TGTGCCAGTAGTAAGGGACTATCCACCGGGGAGCTGTTTTTT

J: TRBJ2-7
V: TRBV6-5
size: -
D: TRBD1
CDR3: CASSSTYRGLTEQYF
DNA: TGTGCCAGCAGTTCCACTTACAGGGGCCTTACCGAGCAGTACTTC

J: TRBJ1-5
V: TRBV6-1
size: -
D: -
CDR3: CASSDNMAGAQPQHF
DNA: TGTGCCAGCAGTGATAATATGGCAGGAGCTCAGCCCCAGCATTTT

J: TRBJ2-7
V: TRBV7-8
size: -
D: -
CDR3: CASSLSPPAGRVAYEQYF
DNA: TGTGCCAGCAGCTTAAGCCCCCCGGCGGGACGGGTCGCCTACGAGCAGTACTTC

J: TRBJ1-2
V: TRBV5-5
size: once
D: -
CDR3: CASDNLGVRGYTF
DNA: TGTGCCAGCGATAACCTCGGGGTACGTGGCTACACCTTC

J: TRBJ2-1
V: TRBV7-2
size: -
D: -
CDR3: CASTRDPYNEQFF
DNA: TGTGCCAGCACGCGGGACCCCTACAATGAGCAGTTCTTC

J: TRBJ2-2
V: TRBV11-2
size: -
D: -
CDR3: CASSSFVVTGELFF
DNA: TGTGCCAGCAGCTCCTTCGTTGTAACCGGGGAGCTGTTTTTT

J: TRBJ1-1
V: TRBV14
size: few
D: TRBD1
CDR3: CASSQDSFGQGIATEAFF
DNA: TGTGCCAGCAGCCAAGATTCCTTTGGACAGGGTATAGCCACTGAAGCTTTCTTT

J: TRBJ1-5
V: TRBV15
size: many
D: -
CDR3: CATSWTVYQPQHF
DNA: TGTGCCACCAGCTGGACAGTTTATCAGCCCCAGCATTTT

J: TRBJ1-5
V: TRBV7-2
size: -
D: -
CDR3: CASSPEGPNQPQHF
DNA: TGTGCCAGCAGCCCCGAAGGGCCCAATCAGCCCCAGCATTTT

J: TRBJ2-7
V: TRBV11-2
size: -
D: -
CDR3: CASSLEGHNYEQYF
DNA: TGTGCCAGCAGCTTAGAGGGCCATAACTACGAGCAGTACTTC

J: TRBJ2-2
V: TRBV7-9
size: -
D: -
CDR3: CASSPGQQNGELFF
DNA: TGTGCCAGCAGCCCCGGACAGCAGAACGGGGAGCTGTTTTTT